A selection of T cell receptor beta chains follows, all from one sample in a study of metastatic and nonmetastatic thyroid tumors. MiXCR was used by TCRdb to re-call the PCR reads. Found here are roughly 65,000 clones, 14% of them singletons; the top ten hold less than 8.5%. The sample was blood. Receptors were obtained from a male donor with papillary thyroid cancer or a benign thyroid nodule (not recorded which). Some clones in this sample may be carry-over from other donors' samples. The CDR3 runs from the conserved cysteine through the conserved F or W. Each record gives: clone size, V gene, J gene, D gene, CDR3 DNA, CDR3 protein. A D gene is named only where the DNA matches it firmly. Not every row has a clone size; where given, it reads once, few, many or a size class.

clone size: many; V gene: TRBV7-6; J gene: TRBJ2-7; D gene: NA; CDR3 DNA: TGTGCCAGCAGCTTAGAAACAGTCTCCTACGAGCAGTACTTC; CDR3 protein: CASSLETVSYEQYF
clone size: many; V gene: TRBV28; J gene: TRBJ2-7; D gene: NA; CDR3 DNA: TGTGCCAGCAGTTTATTGGGGGAGTCCTACGAGCAGTACTTC; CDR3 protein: CASSLLGESYEQYF
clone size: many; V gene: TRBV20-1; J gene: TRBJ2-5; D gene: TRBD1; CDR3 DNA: TGCAGTGCTAGAGTTAGGACAGGGGCTCGAAGAGAGACCCAGTACTTC; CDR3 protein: CSARVRTGARRETQYF
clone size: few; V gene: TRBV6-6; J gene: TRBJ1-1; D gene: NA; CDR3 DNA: TGTGTCAGCAGTTACTCCCGGGGAGTCAACACTGAAGCTTTCTTT; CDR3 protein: CVSSYSRGVNTEAFF
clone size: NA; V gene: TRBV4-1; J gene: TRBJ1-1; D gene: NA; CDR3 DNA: TGCGCCAGCAGCCAAGGGTACCAAGGACTGCGAATGAGCACTGAAGCTTTCTTT; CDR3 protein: CASSQGYQGLRMSTEAFF
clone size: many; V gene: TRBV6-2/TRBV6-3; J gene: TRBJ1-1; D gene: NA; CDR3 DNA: TGTGCCAGCAGTCCACAGGGTAACTTGAACACTGAAGCTTTCTTT; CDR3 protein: CASSPQGNLNTEAFF
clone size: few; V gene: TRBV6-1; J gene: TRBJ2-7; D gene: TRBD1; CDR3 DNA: TGTGCCAGCAGTAACCCAAGGACAGGACCCTACGAGCAGTACTTC; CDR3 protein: CASSNPRTGPYEQYF
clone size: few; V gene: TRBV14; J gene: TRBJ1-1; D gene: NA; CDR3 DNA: TGTGCCAGCAGTTACGACAGGAACGCTGAAGCTTTCTTT; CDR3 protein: CASSYDRNAEAFF
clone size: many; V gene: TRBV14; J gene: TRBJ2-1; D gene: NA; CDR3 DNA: TGTGCCAGCAGCCAAGGGAAGGGTTATCAGTTCTTC; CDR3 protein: CASSQGKGYQFF
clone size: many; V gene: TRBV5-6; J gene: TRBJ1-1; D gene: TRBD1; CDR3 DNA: TGTGCCAGCAGCGCGGACAGGGGTCCTGAAGCTTTCTTT; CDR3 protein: CASSADRGPEAFF
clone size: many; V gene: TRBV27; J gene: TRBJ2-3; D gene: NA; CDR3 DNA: TGTGCCAGCACCCTACGCTACACAGATACGCAGTATTTT; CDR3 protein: CASTLRYTDTQYF
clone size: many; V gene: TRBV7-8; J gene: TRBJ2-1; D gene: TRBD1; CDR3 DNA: TGTGCCAGCAGCTGGGGACAGGCGACATTGGGGGAGCAGTTCTTC; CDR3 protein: CASSWGQATLGEQFF
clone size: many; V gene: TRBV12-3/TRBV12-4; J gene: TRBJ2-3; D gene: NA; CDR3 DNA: TGTGCCAGCAGTTTAGTGGAAGCGTCGATTAGCACAGATACGCAGTATTTT; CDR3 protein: CASSLVEASISTDTQYF
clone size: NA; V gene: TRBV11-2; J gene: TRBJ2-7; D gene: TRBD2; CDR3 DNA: TGTGCCAGCAGCCCCTCAGCGGGAGGGCCGGTCGAGCAGTACTTC; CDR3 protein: CASSPSAGGPVEQYF
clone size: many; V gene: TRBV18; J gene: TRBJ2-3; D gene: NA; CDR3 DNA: TGTGCCAGCTCACCACTTCGGCAGGGTATGGATACGCAGTATTTT; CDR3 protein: CASSPLRQGMDTQYF
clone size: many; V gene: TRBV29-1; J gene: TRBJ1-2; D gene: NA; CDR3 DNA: TGCAGCGTTGAGGATCGTTTCTATGGCTACACCTTC; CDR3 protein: CSVEDRFYGYTF
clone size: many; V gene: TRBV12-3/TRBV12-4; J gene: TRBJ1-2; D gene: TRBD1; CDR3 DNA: TGTGCCAGCAGTTTAGATGGGACAGGTGGCTACACCTTC; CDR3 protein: CASSLDGTGGYTF
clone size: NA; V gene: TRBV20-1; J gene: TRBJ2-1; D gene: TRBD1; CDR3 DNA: TGCAGTGCACCCGACAGGGAATGGCAGTTCTTC; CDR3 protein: CSAPDREWQFF
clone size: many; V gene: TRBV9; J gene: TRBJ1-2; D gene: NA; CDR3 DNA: TGTGCCAGCAGCGTAAGGTGGGTGGGGGCTGGCTACACCTTC; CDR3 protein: CASSVRWVGAGYTF
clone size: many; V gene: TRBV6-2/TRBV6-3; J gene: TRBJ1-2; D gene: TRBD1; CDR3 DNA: TGTGCCAGCAGTTCCGAGGACAGGGTTTATGGTGGCTACACCTTC; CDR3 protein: CASSSEDRVYGGYTF
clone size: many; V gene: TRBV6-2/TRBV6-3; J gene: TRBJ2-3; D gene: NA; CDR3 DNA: TGTGCCAGCAGCTTCCGGGGGGATACGCAGTATTTT; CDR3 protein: CASSFRGDTQYF
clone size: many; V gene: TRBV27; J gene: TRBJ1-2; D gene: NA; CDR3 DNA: TGTGCCAGCAGTTTAGACAGGAACTATGGCTACACCTTC; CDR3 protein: CASSLDRNYGYTF
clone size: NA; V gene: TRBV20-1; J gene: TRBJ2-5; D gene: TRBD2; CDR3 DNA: TGCAGTGCCGTCCCGGCTAGCGGGGATCAAGAGACCCAGTACTTC; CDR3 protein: CSAVPASGDQETQYF
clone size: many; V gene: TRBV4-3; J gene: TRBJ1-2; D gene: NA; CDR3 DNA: TGCGCCAGCAGCGTTGACGGTGTCTATGGCTACACCTTC; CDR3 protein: CASSVDGVYGYTF
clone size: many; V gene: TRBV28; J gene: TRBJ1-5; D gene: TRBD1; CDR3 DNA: TGTGCCAGCAAGACAGGGGAGGATCAGCCCCAGCATTTT; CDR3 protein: CASKTGEDQPQHF
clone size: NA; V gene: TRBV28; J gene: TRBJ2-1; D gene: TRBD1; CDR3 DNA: TGTGCCAGCAGAGGCCAAGGACAGGGCCACAATGAGCAGTTCTTC; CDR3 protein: CASRGQGQGHNEQFF
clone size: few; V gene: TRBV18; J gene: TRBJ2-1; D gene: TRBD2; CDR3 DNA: TGTGCCAGCTCACCCCTGACTAGCGAACACAATGAGCAGTTCTTC; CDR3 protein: CASSPLTSEHNEQFF
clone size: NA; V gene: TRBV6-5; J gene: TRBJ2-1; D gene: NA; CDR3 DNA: TGTGCCAGCAGTTACAATGGGGACATCTACAATGAGCAGTCCTTC; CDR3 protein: CASSYNGDIYNEQSF
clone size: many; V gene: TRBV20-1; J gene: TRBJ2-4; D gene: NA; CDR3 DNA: TGCAGTGCTAGGGAAGTGGGATTAGACAAAAACATTCAGTACTTC; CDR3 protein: CSAREVGLDKNIQYF
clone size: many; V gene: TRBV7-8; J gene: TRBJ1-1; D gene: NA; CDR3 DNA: TGTGCCAGCAGCCGAAACAGGGAGGATGAAGCTTTCTTT; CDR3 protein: CASSRNREDEAFF
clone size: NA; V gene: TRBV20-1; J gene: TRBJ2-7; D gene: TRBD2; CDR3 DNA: TGCAGCGCCCTTGAGCGGGAGGTAAAATACGAGCAGTACTTC; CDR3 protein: CSALEREVKYEQYF
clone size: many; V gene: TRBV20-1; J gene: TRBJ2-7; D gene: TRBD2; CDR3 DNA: TGCAGTGCTAGAGATCAGCGGGAGAGCTACGAGCAGTACTTC; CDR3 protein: CSARDQRESYEQYF
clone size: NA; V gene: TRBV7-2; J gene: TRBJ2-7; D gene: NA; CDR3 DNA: TGTGCCAGCAGCCATAGGGCAGGGGACGAGCAGTACTTC; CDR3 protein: CASSHRAGDEQYF
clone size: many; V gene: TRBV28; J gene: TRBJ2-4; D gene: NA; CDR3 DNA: TGTGCCAGCAAGACCGGGACCGATGCCAAAAACATTCAGTACTTC; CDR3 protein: CASKTGTDAKNIQYF
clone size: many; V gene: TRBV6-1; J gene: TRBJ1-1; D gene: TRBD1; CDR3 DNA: TGTGCCAGCAGCTCCCCGACAGGGAAATTCAACACTGAAGCTTTCTTT; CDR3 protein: CASSSPTGKFNTEAFF
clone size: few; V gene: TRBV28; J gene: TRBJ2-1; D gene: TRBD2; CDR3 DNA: TGTGCCAGCAGCTCCAGCGGGACTCACAATGAGCAGTTCTTC; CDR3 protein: CASSSSGTHNEQFF
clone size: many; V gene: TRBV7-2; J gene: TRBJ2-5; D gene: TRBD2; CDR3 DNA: TGTGCCAGCAGCCCAAGACGGACTAGCGGGAGGGGAGAGACCCAGTACTTC; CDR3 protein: CASSPRRTSGRGETQYF
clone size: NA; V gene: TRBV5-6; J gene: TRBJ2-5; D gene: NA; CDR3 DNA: TGTGCCATCAGCTTTTACGGGAGTCTGGGGGAGACCCAGCACTTC; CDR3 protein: CAISFYGSLGETQHF
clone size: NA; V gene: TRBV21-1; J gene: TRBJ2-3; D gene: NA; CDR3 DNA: TGTGCCAGCACCAAAAGGCGGGCAGGGGTGGCACCTACTGACACAGATACGCAGTATTTT; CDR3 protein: CASTKRRAGVAPTDTDTQYF
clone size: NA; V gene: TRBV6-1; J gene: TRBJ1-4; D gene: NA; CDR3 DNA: TGTGCCAGCAGGATTATGTCGGCCGCTGAAAAACTGTTTTTT; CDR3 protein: CASRIMSAAEKLFF
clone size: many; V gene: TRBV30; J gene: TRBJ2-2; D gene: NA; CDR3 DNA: TGTGCCTGGAGTGCCAGGAACACCGGGGAGCTGTTTTTT; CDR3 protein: CAWSARNTGELFF
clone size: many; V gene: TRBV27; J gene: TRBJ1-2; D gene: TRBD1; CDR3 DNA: TGTGCCAGCAGTCCCCAGACAGGGTTCGGTGGCTACACCTTC; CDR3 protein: CASSPQTGFGGYTF
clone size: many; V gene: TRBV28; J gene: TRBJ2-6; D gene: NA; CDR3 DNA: TGTGCCAGCGGTACACAACAGGAATTCTCTGGGGCCAACGTCCTGACTTTC; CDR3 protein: CASGTQQEFSGANVLTF
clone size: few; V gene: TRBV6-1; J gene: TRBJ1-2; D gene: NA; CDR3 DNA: TGTGCCAGCAGTGAACAGAGTGCAGGATATGGCTACACCTTC; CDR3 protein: CASSEQSAGYGYTF
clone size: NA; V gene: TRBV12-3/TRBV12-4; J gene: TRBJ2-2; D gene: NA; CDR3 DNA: TGTGCCAGCTATAGCGGTGTGAACACCGTGGAGCTGTTTTTT; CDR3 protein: CASYSGVNTVELFF
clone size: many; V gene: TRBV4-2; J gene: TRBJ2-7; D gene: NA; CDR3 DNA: TGTGCCAGCAGCCAAGAGTCGGGTTTTGGCTCCTACGAGCAGTACTTC; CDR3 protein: CASSQESGFGSYEQYF
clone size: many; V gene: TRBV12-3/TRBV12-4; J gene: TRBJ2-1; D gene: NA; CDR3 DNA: TGTGCCAGCAGTCCCCGATTAACCGTGACCTACAATGAGCAGTTCTTC; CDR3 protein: CASSPRLTVTYNEQFF
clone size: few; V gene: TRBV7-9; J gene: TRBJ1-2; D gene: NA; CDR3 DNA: TGTGCCAGAAACTTAAACTATGGCTACACCTTC; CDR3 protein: CARNLNYGYTF
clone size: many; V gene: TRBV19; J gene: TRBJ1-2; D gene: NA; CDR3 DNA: TGTGCCAGTAGTATCCGGGACAACAAAATCTATGGCTACACCTTC; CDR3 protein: CASSIRDNKIYGYTF
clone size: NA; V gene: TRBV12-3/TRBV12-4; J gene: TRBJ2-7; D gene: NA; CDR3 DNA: TGTGCCAGCAGAGGGAAGGGACTGAACGAGCAGTACTTC; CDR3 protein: CASRGKGLNEQYF
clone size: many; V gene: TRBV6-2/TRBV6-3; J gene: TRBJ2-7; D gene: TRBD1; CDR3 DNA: TGTGCCAGCAGTTACTCTCAGGGGGCGGAGGAGCAGTACTTC; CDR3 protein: CASSYSQGAEEQYF
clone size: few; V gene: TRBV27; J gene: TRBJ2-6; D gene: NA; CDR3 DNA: TGTGCCAGCAGAACATCATGTTCCGGGTCCAACGTCCTGACTTTC; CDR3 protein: CASRTSCSGSNVLTF
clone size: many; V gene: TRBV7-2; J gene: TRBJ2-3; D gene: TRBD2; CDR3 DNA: TGTGCCAGCACCCGGACTAGCGGAATCACAGATACGCAGTATTTT; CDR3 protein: CASTRTSGITDTQYF
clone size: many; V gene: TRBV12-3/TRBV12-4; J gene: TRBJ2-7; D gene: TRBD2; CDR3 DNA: TGTGCCAGCAGTTTGGGACTAGCGGGGACCTACGAGCAGTACTTC; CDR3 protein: CASSLGLAGTYEQYF